This TCR beta chain was identified during a study of blood T cell repertoires in COVID-19. At the level of the study: Both acute and convalescent COVID-19 samples were obtained from the United States, Italy and Spain. Nucleic acid was either cDNA or gDNA, and it came from T cells, B-cell-depleted T cells, or PBMCs.

Authors' data handling: Estimation of nucleated cell counts relied on the amplification of reference gene primers. Profiled with immunoSEQ multiplex PCR; TCRdb holds only in-frame clones, not every one. V, J and clone size are taken as reported in that table, and D and trimming were inferred from the DNA itself. The repertoire includes some 230,000 clones, around 83% of them detected once, and 6.5% to 9% sits in the top ten. The CDR3 has 14 residues. Germline V lookup: CDR1 SEHNR, CDR2 FQNEAQ (reference sequence). With 2 bases removed from V and 4 bases from J, the gap between germline ends came to 11 bases. This clone was counted only a few times.

This receptor was identified in a woman aged 50 to 60 with acute or convalescent COVID-19. Source material: peripheral blood. The rearrangement links TRBV7-9 to TRBJ1-1; a weak D match, TRBD1 (5 bases). CDR3 region: CASSLQGGSTEAFF. CDR3 DNA sequence: TGTGCCAGCAGCTTACAGGGTGGAAGCACTGAAGCTTTCTTT.